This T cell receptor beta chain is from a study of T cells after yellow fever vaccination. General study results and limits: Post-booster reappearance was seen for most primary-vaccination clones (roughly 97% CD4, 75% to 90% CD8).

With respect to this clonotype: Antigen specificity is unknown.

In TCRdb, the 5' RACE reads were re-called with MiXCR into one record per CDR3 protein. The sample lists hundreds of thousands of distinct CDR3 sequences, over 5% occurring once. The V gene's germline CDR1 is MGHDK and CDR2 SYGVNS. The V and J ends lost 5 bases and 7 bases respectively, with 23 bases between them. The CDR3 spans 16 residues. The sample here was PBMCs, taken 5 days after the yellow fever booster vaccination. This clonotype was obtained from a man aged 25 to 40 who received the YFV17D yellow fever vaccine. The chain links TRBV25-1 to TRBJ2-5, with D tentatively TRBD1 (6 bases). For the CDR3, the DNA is TGTGCCAGCAGTTCTCGGGACACCGCTTCTAGGACGACCCAGTACTTC. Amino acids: CASSSRDTASRTTQYF.